This passage covers 10 T cell receptor beta chains from one sample sequenced in a study of T cell responses to AZD1222 COVID-19 vaccine. The protocol was immunoSEQ multiplex PCR, while the TCRdb copy is restricted to in-frame clones and leaves out a portion. Of roughly 80,000 clones in the sample, more than 75% are singletons; the top ten hold roughly 4.2%. The sample in question was peripheral blood, obtained on day 0 of AZD1222 vaccination. The source is an adult in good health.

The rearrangement joins TRBV30 to TRBJ2-7; 11 bases map to TRBD1. V gave up 3 bases and J gave up 7 bases; unmatched junction bases: 8. The CDR3 extends over 14 amino acids. Germline values: CDR1 GTSNPN, CDR2 SVGIG (reference sequence). The chain's CDR3 is CAWSAGQGAQEQYF. The CDR3, as DNA: TGTGCCTGGAGCGCTGGACAGGGGGCGCAGGAGCAGTACTTC.

The rearrangement links TRBV7-3 to TRBJ2-7, with 8 bases lining up with TRBD1. This CDR3 comprises 14 residues. Trimming took 5 bases from V and 5 from J; bases not matched to a gene: 8. The germline V gene encodes CDR1 SGHTA and CDR2 FQGTGA. CDR3 residues: CASSPLKDRDEQYF. DNA for the CDR3: TGTGCCAGCAGCCCGTTAAAGGACAGGGACGAGCAGTACTTC.

V is TRBV29-1 and J is TRBJ2-2; D unresolved. Trimming removed 6 bases from V and 5 bases from J, with 4 bases in between. In germline, CDR1 is SQVTM, CDR2 ANQGSEA. This CDR3 comprises 10 residues. For the CDR3, the DNA is TGCAGCGTACAAACCGGGGAGCTGTTTTTT. Its protein is CSVQTGELFF.

The chain joins TRBV9 to TRBJ1-2; D call uncertain. Germline CDR1 SGDLS, CDR2 YYNGEE. Between the trimmed V and J ends, which lost 5 bases and 4 bases, there was a span of 6 bases. CDR3 length equals 11 residues. The CDR3 nucleotides read TGTGCCAGCAGGGGAGGCTATGGCTACACCTTC. It encodes CASRGGYGYTF. Based on the CDR3 plus reference TRBV9 and TRBJ1-2, the full variable domain is DSGVTQTPKHLITATGQRVTLRCSPRSGDLSVYWYQQSLDQGLQFLIQYYNGEERAKGNILERFSAQQFPDLHSELNLSSLELGDSALYFCASRGGYGYTFGSGTRLTVV.

This chain links TRBV9 with TRBJ2-7; weak D call: TRBD1 (5 bases). Trimming shortened V by 8 bases and J by 2 bases, and 11 bases separated the two germline ends. CDR1 and CDR2 (germline): SGDLS, YYNGEE. The CDR3 runs to 12 residues. DNA for the CDR3: TGTGCCAGTTACAGGCGTACCTACGAGCAGTACTTC. The encoded protein is CASYRRTYEQYF.

The chain links TRBV15 to TRBJ1-4; possibly TRBD1 for D (6 bases). This CDR3 is built from 16 residues. Trimming pared 0 bases from V and 7 bases from J, leaving 15 bases between. CDR1 and CDR2 (germline): LNHNV, YYDKDF (reference sequence). This CDR3 is CATSRELGGWSEKLFF. The CDR3 DNA reads as TGTGCCACCAGCAGAGAATTGGGGGGCTGGAGTGAAAAACTGTTTTTT.

The chain recombines TRBV6-5 with TRBJ2-7; 7 bases line up with TRBD2. Germline CDR1 reads MNHEY; CDR2 reads SVGAGI. J was trimmed by 2 bases and V by 0 bases; bases with no gene match: 7. The CDR3 consists of 16 residues. The CDR3 nucleotides read TGTGCCAGCAGTTACTCGAGTCTAGCGGAGACCTACGAGCAGTACTTC. Residues: CASSYSSLAETYEQYF.

V is TRBV10-3 and J is TRBJ2-3, with TRBD2 as a possible D gene (6 bases). The CDR3 totals 17 residues. CDR1 ENHRY and CDR2 SYGVKD come from the germline V gene. V was cut by 0 bases and J by 3 bases, with 16 bases left in between. The CDR3 DNA is TGTGCCATCAGTGAGTCCCCAGGCCCGGGAGATACAGATACGCAGTATTTT. Translated: CAISESPGPGDTDTQYF.

The V and J genes are TRBV9 and TRBJ2-3; D might be TRBD2 (6 bases). With 1 base removed from V and 5 bases from J, the gap between germline ends came to 17 bases. The CDR3 loop spans 16 amino acids. The germline V gene has CDR1 SGDLS and CDR2 YYNGEE. This chain's CDR3 is CASSVLSGGVLDTQYF. The CDR3, as DNA: TGTGCCAGCAGCGTATTATCTGGAGGGGTCCTAGATACGCAGTATTTT.

The gene calls are TRBV7-9 and TRBJ1-1; the match to TRBD1 covers 9 bases. In germline, CDR1 is SEHNR, CDR2 FQNEAQ (reference sequence). The CDR3 length is 16 residues. The J segment lost 0 bases and the V segment lost 4 bases, leaving 6 bases of the junction unmatched. The CDR3: CASSSRTGVVNTEAFF. CDR3 DNA sequence: TGTGCCAGCAGCTCGAGGACAGGGGTGGTGAACACTGAAGCTTTCTTT.